This T cell receptor beta chain emerged from a study of cytomegalovirus exposure and HLA in healthy donors. Across the whole study: Previous work identified 95 million to 140 million unique TCR beta sequences from around 200 million T cells. There were 65 million to 85 million unique TCRs (from HLA-typed donors) in an early data release.

Primers included in the PCR were 60 Vbeta and 13 Jbeta primers. The repertoire was sequenced with immunoSEQ multiplex PCR; TCRdb's copy has only in-frame clones and lacks some. The profile covers fewer than 180,000 clones, with around 60% appearing a single time and around 7.1% taken by the ten largest. The germline V gene encodes CDR1 SGHTA and CDR2 FQGTGA. The CDR3 is made up of 15 amino acids. Trimming stripped 5 bases from V and 3 bases from J, with 17 bases between. The rearrangement uses TRBV7-3 and TRBJ2-7; D might be TRBD2 (6 bases). The clonotype was recovered from a woman aged 60 to 75 in good health and CMV-seropositive. The material sequenced was PBMCs. For the CDR3, the DNA is TGTGCCAGCAGCCCAAATCCTGCGGGATACTACGAGCAGTACTTC. Translating it yields CASSPNPAGYYEQYF. Full variable domain (outside the CDR3, taken from reference TRBV7-3 and TRBJ2-7): GAGVSQTPSNKVTEKGKYVELRCDPISGHTALYWYRQSLGQGPEFLIYFQGTGAADDSGLPNDRFFAVRPEGSVSTLKIQRTERGDSAVYLCASSPNPAGYYEQYFGPGTRLTVT.